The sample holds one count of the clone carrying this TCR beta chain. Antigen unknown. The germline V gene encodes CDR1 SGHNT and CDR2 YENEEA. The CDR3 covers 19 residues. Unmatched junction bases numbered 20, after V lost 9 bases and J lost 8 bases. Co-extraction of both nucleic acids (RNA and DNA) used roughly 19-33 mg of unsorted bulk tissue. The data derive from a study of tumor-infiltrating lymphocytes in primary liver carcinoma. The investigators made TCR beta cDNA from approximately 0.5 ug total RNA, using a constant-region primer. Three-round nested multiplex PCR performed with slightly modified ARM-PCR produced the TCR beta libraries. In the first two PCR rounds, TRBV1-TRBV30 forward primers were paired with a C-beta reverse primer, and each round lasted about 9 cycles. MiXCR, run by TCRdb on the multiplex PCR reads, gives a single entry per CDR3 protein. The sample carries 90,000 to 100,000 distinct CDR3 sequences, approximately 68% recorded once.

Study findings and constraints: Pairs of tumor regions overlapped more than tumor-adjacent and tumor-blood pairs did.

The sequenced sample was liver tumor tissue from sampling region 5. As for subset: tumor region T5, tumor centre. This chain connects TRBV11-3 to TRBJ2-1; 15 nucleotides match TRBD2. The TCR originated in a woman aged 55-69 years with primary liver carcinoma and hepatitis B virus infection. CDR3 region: CASSAGQGGLAGGCDEQFF. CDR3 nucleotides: TGTGCCAGTAGCGCCGGACAGGGGGGACTAGCGGGAGGATGCGATGAGCAGTTCTTC.